This entry lists 29 T cell receptor beta chains sequenced from one sample in a study of cytomegalovirus exposure and HLA in healthy donors (dated by TCRdb to 2016 to 2017). Library preparation used the immunoSEQ multiplex PCR assay. A mixture of 60 forward primers for TCR Vbeta segments and 13 reverse primers for TCR Jbeta segments was used in the multiplex PCR. TCRdb re-hosts the immuneACCESS table, in-frame sequences only. Its copies lack some clones; in the studies checked, an unresolved V gene accounts for under half of them, and the cause for the rest is not known. This sample holds 90,000 to 150,000 clones; over 75% were observed only once. The top ten constitute over 9.5% of the sample. What was sequenced was PBMCs. The source is a man aged 40-49 years in good health and CMV-seropositive.

CDR3 sequence reads: CASSLDRGAGNKQYF. As DNA, the CDR3 is TGTGCCAGCAGCTTAGATCGGGGGGCGGGAAATAAGCAGTACTTC. The rearrangement links TRBV7-2 to TRBJ2-7; tentative D call: TRBD2 (7 bases). CDR1 and CDR2 from the germline V gene are SGHTA and FQGNSA. The CDR3 totals 15 residues. Trimming cost V 1 base and J 8 bases, with 18 bases left between them.

The chain carries TRBV5-1 and TRBJ2-7, with 7 positions matching TRBD1. The CDR3 loop spans 13 amino acids. Germline assignment: CDR1 SGHRS and CDR2 YFSETQ. V dropped 4 bases and J dropped 4; count of bases not matched to a gene: 5. CDR3 bases: TGCGCCAGCAGCCCCGGGACAGAATACGAGCAGTACTTC. Translating gives CASSPGTEYEQYF.

This clone was detected a few times. At one of its ends the junction is not consistent with the germline gene, which may arise from a read error. This sequence joins TRBV7-7 and TRBJ1-1; tentative D call: TRBD1 (5 bases). CDR1 is SSHAT, CDR2 FNYEAQ, per germline (reference sequence). The CDR3 contains 13 residues. CDR3 coding DNA: TGTGCTAGCAGCCCCAATCCTGCGGGGCAAGCTTTCTTT. Amino acid sequence: CASSPNPAGQAFF.

The V gene is TRBV28, the J gene TRBJ1-3; D not certain. V was cut by 7 bases and J by 8 bases, with 15 bases left in between. The CDR3 is 13 residues long. The germline V gene encodes CDR1 MDHEN and CDR2 SYDVKM. The CDR3 region has the DNA TGTGCCAGCACCACGCGGGGTGTAGACACCATATATTTT. This encodes CASTTRGVDTIYF.

The genes are TRBV5-1 and TRBJ2-5; TRBD2 might be the D (6 bases). This CDR3 spans 15 amino acids. CDR1 and CDR2 from the germline V gene are SGHRS and YFSETQ. The V gene lost 4 bases and the J gene lost 4 bases, with 17 bases spanning the gap. CDR3 DNA sequence: TGCGCCAGCAGCCCCGCGGGGCCAATACCAGAGACCCAGTACTTC. Its protein is CASSPAGPIPETQYF.

The chain is built from TRBV5-1 and TRBJ1-2; TRBD1 matches 8 bases. This CDR3 is 14 amino acids long. Germline V gene data show CDR1 as SGHRS and CDR2 as YFSETQ. The V and J ends lost 0 bases and 4 bases, in that order; junction bases with no gene match: 2. CDR3 sequence (DNA): TGCGCCAGCAGCTTGGGACAGGGGCTCTATGGCTACACCTTC. It codes for CASSLGQGLYGYTF.

A few counts support this clone. V and J are TRBV6-1 and TRBJ2-7, with 9 bases that match TRBD2. The CDR3 loop spans 15 amino acids. Looked up from germline, CDR1 is MNHNS and CDR2 is SASEGT. Trimming removed 6 bases from V and 3 bases from J; junction bases left unmatched: 9. CDR3 amino acids: CASRKPSSGDYEQYF. CDR3 nucleotide sequence: TGTGCCAGCAGAAAACCTTCTAGCGGGGACTACGAGCAGTACTTC.

This clone was seen just once. The chain is built from TRBV11-2 and TRBJ1-2; D might be TRBD1 (6 bases). This CDR3 is 13 amino acids long. The V gene's germline CDR1 is SGHAT and CDR2 FQNNGV. V gave up 5 bases and J gave up 5 bases, with 12 bases separating them. CDR3 sequence: CASSNLGQYGYTF. The CDR3, as DNA: TGTGCCAGCAGCAACCTCGGACAGTATGGCTACACCTTC.

This rearrangement joins TRBV5-4 to TRBJ2-4, with D perhaps matching TRBD2 (5 bases). The germline CDR1 and CDR2 sequences are SGHNT and YYREEE (reference sequence). The CDR3 contains 17 residues. The V end lost 0 bases, the J end lost 1 base, and 14 bases lay between the germline ends. DNA of the CDR3: TGTGCCAGCAGCTTGGCCCGTTTCGGGATGGCCAAAAACATTCAGTACTTC. Translating gives CASSLARFGMAKNIQYF. The entire variable domain, with the rest obtained from reference TRBV5-4 and TRBJ2-4, is as follows: ETGVTQSPTHLIKTRGQQVTLRCSSQSGHNTVSWYQQALGQGPQFIFQYYREEENGRGNFPPRFSGLQFPNYSSELNVNALELDDSALYLCASSLARFGMAKNIQYFGAGTRLSVL.

V usage is TRBV4-3 and J usage is TRBJ2-7; TRBD2 is a possible D gene (6 bases). Trimming removed 1 base from V and 5 bases from J, with 18 bases in between. This CDR3 spans 16 amino acids. Per the germline V gene, CDR1 is LGHNA and CDR2 is YSLEER. CDR3 region: CASSQAGDRLENEQYF. In nucleotides, the CDR3 is TGCGCCAGCAGCCAAGCCGGGGACCGACTAGAGAACGAGCAGTACTTC.

This chain links TRBV7-2 with TRBJ2-3; 10 bases align to TRBD2. CDR1 is SGHTA, CDR2 FQGNSA, per germline. The V gene end was trimmed by 5 bases and the J gene end by 5 bases; junction bases not matched to a gene: 7. The CDR3 is 15 residues long. CDR3 protein: CASSPSAGGQDTQYF. The CDR3 nucleotides are TGTGCCAGCAGCCCCTCAGCGGGGGGGCAAGATACGCAGTATTTT.

The V and J genes are TRBV2 and TRBJ1-3, with TRBD1 identical over 8 bases. CDR1 and CDR2 (germline): SNHLY, FYNNEI. The J segment lost 3 bases and the V segment lost 2 bases, leaving 6 bases of the junction unmatched. This CDR3 spans 16 amino acids. The CDR3 protein is CASSESRGRGGNTIYF. The DNA for the CDR3 is TGTGCCAGCAGTGAAAGCAGGGGGCGGGGTGGAAACACCATATATTTT.

The sample holds one count of this clone. This CDR3 is missing its conserved last phenylalanine or tryptophan, likely due to a read error. The DNA for the CDR3 is TGCGCCAGCAGCCGTGACGTATTGGGCGGCGGGTATGGCTACACCCTC. Its translation: CASSRDVLGGGYGYTL. The chain employs TRBV5-1 and TRBJ1-2; D call uncertain. V was trimmed by 4 bases and J by 5 bases, leaving 21 bases between them. The germline gives CDR1 SGHRS, CDR2 YFSETQ. The CDR3 covers 16 residues.

This clone was observed a few times. V is TRBV30 and J is TRBJ2-7; D ambiguous. The CDR3 length is 13 residues. Trimming removed 1 base from V and 5 bases from J, with 12 bases in between. Germline CDR1 reads GTSNPN; CDR2 reads SVGIG (reference sequence). The CDR3 DNA follows: TGTGCCTGGAGTGGATTTGCGGCCGACGAGCAGTACTTC. The encoded protein is CAWSGFAADEQYF.

The chain links TRBV29-1 to TRBJ2-1; D unresolved. V shed 5 bases and J shed 0 bases, with 11 bases lying between them. The CDR3 loop spans 14 amino acids. CDR1 and CDR2 from the germline V gene are SQVTM and ANQGSEA. The CDR3 region is CSVHRVSSYNEQFF. CDR3 sequence (DNA): TGCAGCGTTCACCGGGTTAGCTCCTACAATGAGCAGTTCTTC.

The chain employs TRBV7-8 and TRBJ2-5; a weak D match, TRBD1 (6 bases). With the DNA end fitting TRBJ2-7 better, the J assignment may be wrong. There are 14 residues in the CDR3. The V gene's germline CDR1 is SGHVS and CDR2 FQNEAQ. CDR3 amino acids: CASSLAAGVSEQYF. In DNA form, the CDR3 reads TGTGCCAGCAGCTTAGCGGCAGGGGTAAGCGAGCAGTACTTC.

V and J are TRBV27 and TRBJ1-2, with TRBD1 as a possible D gene (6 bases). Germline V gene sequence: CDR1 MNHEY, CDR2 SMNVEV (reference sequence). The CDR3 spans 14 residues. The V end was cut by 5 bases, the J end by 8 bases, with 18 bases between. The DNA for the CDR3 is TGTGCCAGCAGTGAGTACAGGGAACGGGGCGGCTACACCTTC. This translates into CASSEYRERGGYTF.

In DNA form, the CDR3 reads TGTGCCAGCAGTGATGGGGGCGCCTCTGTCTATGGCTACACCTTC. Amino acids: CASSDGGASVYGYTF. The rearrangement links TRBV2 to TRBJ1-2; a weak D match, TRBD1 (6 bases). This CDR3 region has 15 residues. Trimming took off 3 bases at V and 4 bases at J, with 15 bases between the two ends. Germline values: CDR1 SNHLY, CDR2 FYNNEI.

The chain couples TRBV18 to TRBJ1-2; 7 nucleotides line up with TRBD1. Germline lookup yields CDR1 KGHSH and CDR2 LQKENI. V lost 3 bases, J lost 8 bases, and 6 bases stayed unmatched. The CDR3 contains 13 residues. The CDR3 loop reads CASSPDRVLGYTF. The CDR3 coding sequence is TGTGCCAGCTCACCCGACAGGGTGCTGGGCTACACCTTC. Together with reference TRBV18 and TRBJ1-2, the CDR3 gives the full variable domain: NAGVMQNPRHLVRRRGQEARLRCSPMKGHSHVYWYRQLPEEGLKFMVYLQKENIIDESGMPKERFSAEFPKEGPSILRIQQVVRGDSAAYFCASSPDRVLGYTFGSGTRLTVV.

The V gene is TRBV5-3, the J gene TRBJ2-7, with TRBD1 matching over 7 bases. TRBV5-3 is treated as an ORF (open reading frame) with a function not yet certain. The CDR3 extends over 15 amino acids. With 3 bases clipped from V and 2 bases from J, the junction kept 8 bases outside the gene matches. In DNA, the CDR3 is TGTGCCAGAAGCTCCTACAGGGGAAGGACCTACGAGCAGTACTTC. Residues: CARSSYRGRTYEQYF.

This CDR3 reads CASSHGQVVQETQYF. As DNA, the CDR3 is TGTGCCAGCAGCCACGGACAGGTGGTCCAAGAGACCCAGTACTTC. The chain carries TRBV11-2 and TRBJ2-5; 7 bases match TRBD1. Germline V gives CDR1 SGHAT, CDR2 FQNNGV. V dropped 5 bases and J dropped 1; count of bases not matched to a gene: 7. CDR3 size: 15 residues.

CDR3 sequence: CASTPAIRNWRGNQPQHF. DNA for the CDR3: TGTGCCAGTACCCCAGCTATAAGGAATTGGAGGGGTAATCAGCCCCAGCATTTT. The chain couples TRBV19 to TRBJ1-5; weak D call: TRBD1 (5 bases). The V gene's germline CDR1 is LNHDA and CDR2 SQIVND (reference sequence). Trimming took 7 bases from V and 4 from J, leaving 26 bases between them. The CDR3 has 18 amino acids.

The V call is TRBV27, the J call TRBJ2-2; weak D call: TRBD2 (6 bases). Germline loops: CDR1 MNHEY, CDR2 SMNVEV (reference sequence). V lost 0 bases to trimming and J lost 5 bases, with 22 bases between them. The CDR3 is made up of 19 amino acids. For the CDR3, the DNA is TGTGCCAGCAGTTTATCGGCTGCGGTAGGGCGGGGTTATACCGGGGAGCTGTTTTTT. Amino acids: CASSLSAAVGRGYTGELFF.

This chain joins TRBV28 and TRBJ2-3; possibly TRBD1 for D (5 bases). The germline V gene has CDR1 MDHEN and CDR2 SYDVKM. The CDR3 totals 14 residues. V lost 4 bases and J 4 bases, leaving 12 bases between the germline ends. CDR3 residues: CASSWGRTADTQYF. In DNA form, the CDR3 reads TGTGCCAGCAGTTGGGGCAGGACCGCAGATACGCAGTATTTT. The entire variable domain, with the rest obtained from reference TRBV28 and TRBJ2-3, is as follows: DVKVTQSSRYLVKRTGEKVFLECVQDMDHENMFWYRQDPGLGLRLIYFSYDVKMKEKGDIPEGYSVSREKKERFSLILESASTNQTSMYLCASSWGRTADTQYFGPGTRLTVL.

The rearrangement uses TRBV29-1 and TRBJ2-1; TRBD2 aligns across 8 bases. This CDR3 comprises 15 residues. Germline CDR1 is SQVTM and CDR2 is ANQGSEA. J gave up 2 bases and V 0 bases, and 3 bases lay outside the gene matches. The CDR3 spells CSVEETSAPYNEQFF. CDR3 nucleotides: TGCAGCGTTGAAGAGACTAGCGCGCCCTACAATGAGCAGTTCTTC.

The chain has TRBV29-1 and TRBJ1-2, with D possibly TRBD1 on 5 matching bases. The CDR3 is made up of 10 amino acids. Germline-derived CDR1 and CDR2 are SQVTM and ANQGSEA. CDR3 in DNA: TGCCCAGGGAAAAACTATGGCTACACCTTC. Translating gives CPGKNYGYTF.

This chain links TRBV7-2 with TRBJ2-2; the D gene is possibly TRBD1 (7 bases). V gave up 4 bases and J gave up 6 bases, with 15 bases separating them. This CDR3 has 15 amino acids. Germline V gene data show CDR1 as SGHTA and CDR2 as FQGNSA. CDR3 region: CASSSQGTGAGELFF. CDR3 nucleotides: TGTGCCAGCAGCTCACAGGGGACTGGGGCCGGGGAGCTGTTTTTT. The full variable domain, with the rest looked up from reference TRBV7-2 and TRBJ2-2, is GAGVSQSPSNKVTEKGKDVELRCDPISGHTALYWYRQSLGQGLEFLIYFQGNSAPDKSGLPSDRFSAERTGGSVSTLTIQRTQQEDSAVYLCASSSQGTGAGELFFGEGSRLTVL.

The chain is built from TRBV5-1 and TRBJ2-1; 10 bases agree with TRBD2. Germline V gene data show CDR1 as SGHRS and CDR2 as YFSETQ. Trimming took 6 bases from V and 0 from J; bases not matched to a gene: 12. CDR3 length equals 18 residues. DNA of the CDR3: TGCGCCAGCAAGCCGGGGGGACAGCGGGGGGGCTCCTACAATGAGCAGTTCTTC. Translation gives CASKPGGQRGGSYNEQFF.

V and J are TRBV18 and TRBJ1-3, with 7 bases aligning to TRBD1. Losses at the gene ends were 5 bases for V and 0 bases for J; bases not matched to a gene: 13. The CDR3 consists of 18 residues. CDR1 and CDR2 (germline): KGHSH, LQKENI. The DNA for the CDR3 is TGTGCCAGCTCAGCTTCAGGACAGGACCCAAACTCTGGAAACACCATATATTTT. Its translation: CASSASGQDPNSGNTIYF.